Listed here are 24 T cell receptor beta chains from one sample, sequenced in a study of cytomegalovirus exposure and HLA in healthy donors. The PCR employed 60 Vbeta primers together with 13 Jbeta primers. The repertoire was sequenced with immunoSEQ multiplex PCR; TCRdb's copy has only in-frame clones and lacks some. The table includes approximately 150,000 clones, 82% detected once. The specimen was PBMCs. The receptors were gathered from a woman aged 55-69 years in good health and CMV-seropositive.

The chain carries TRBV11-1 and TRBJ2-7; 7 bases line up with TRBD1. In germline, CDR1 is SGHAT, CDR2 FQDESV (reference sequence). V lost 4 bases to trimming and J lost 6 bases; unmatched junction nucleotides: 3. The CDR3 loop spans 12 amino acids. Here the CDR3 reads CASSSYRGEQYF. Written as DNA, the CDR3 is TGTGCCAGCAGCTCCTACAGGGGCGAGCAGTACTTC.

V gene TRBV9 combines with J gene TRBJ2-7, with D maybe TRBD1 (5 bases). CDR1 and CDR2 from the germline V gene are SGDLS and YYNGEE. This CDR3 has 14 residues. V dropped 0 bases and J dropped 2 bases, with 9 bases sitting between them. CDR3 nucleotides: TGTGCCAGCAGCGTAGAATCCAGGGCCTACGAGCAGTACTTC. Its translation is CASSVESRAYEQYF.

The chain uses TRBV11-2 and TRBJ1-1; D unresolved. V lost 6 bases and J lost 3, with 11 bases in between. Germline CDR1 SGHAT, CDR2 FQNNGV. This CDR3 has 13 residues. CDR3 residues: CASSLTGDTEAFF. The CDR3 DNA sequence: TGTGCCAGCAGTTTGACTGGAGACACTGAAGCTTTCTTT. Together with reference TRBV11-2 and TRBJ1-1, the CDR3 gives the full variable domain: EAGVAQSPRYKIIEKRQSVAFWCNPISGHATLYWYQQILGQGPKLLIQFQNNGVVDDSQLPKDRFSAERLKGVDSTLKIQPAKLEDSAVYLCASSLTGDTEAFFGQGTRLTVV.

V gene TRBV19 combines with J gene TRBJ2-7, with D perhaps TRBD2 (6 bases). The CDR3 is 17 amino acids. Trimming shortened V by 5 bases and J by 7 bases, and 27 bases separated the two germline ends. Germline CDR1 LNHDA, CDR2 SQIVND (reference sequence). CDR3 region: CASSVFRPGVPTQEQYF. Here the CDR3 DNA reads TGTGCCAGTAGTGTCTTTAGGCCGGGAGTCCCCACACAGGAGCAGTACTTC.

The gene calls are TRBV11-2 and TRBJ1-6, with 9 positions matching TRBD1. Per germline, CDR1 SGHAT and CDR2 FQNNGV. The CDR3 spans 18 residues. Unmatched junction bases numbered 9, after V lost 2 bases and J lost 4 bases. CDR3 DNA: TGTGCCAGCAGCTTAAGGGACAGGGAGCAGTCTTATAATTCACCCCTCCACTTT. Translated: CASSLRDREQSYNSPLHF.

V is TRBV6-1 and J is TRBJ2-7, with TRBD2 as a possible D gene (6 bases). Per the germline V gene, CDR1 is MNHNS and CDR2 is SASEGT. This CDR3 is built from 14 residues. V gave up 3 bases and J gave up 5 bases, with 14 bases separating them. CDR3 nucleotide sequence: TGTGCCAGCAGTGAGAGGAGGGCTAGAGACGAGCAGTACTTC. Protein sequence: CASSERRARDEQYF.

This chain links TRBV27 with TRBJ2-1; 9 nucleotides align to TRBD2. The V gene end was trimmed by 5 bases and the J gene end by 5 bases; junction bases not matched to a gene: 10. This CDR3 spans 16 amino acids. Germline values: CDR1 MNHEY, CDR2 SMNVEV (reference sequence). This chain's CDR3 is CASSPLVGLANNEQFF. The CDR3 DNA follows: TGTGCCAGCAGTCCCTTAGTAGGACTAGCGAACAATGAGCAGTTCTTC.

The chain links TRBV6-1 to TRBJ2-7; 9 bases line up with TRBD2. V lost 4 bases and J lost 7; bases outside the gene matches: 8. The CDR3 runs 14 residues. In germline, CDR1 is MNHNS, CDR2 SASEGT. CDR3 amino acids: CASSGRSGRYEQYF. DNA of the CDR3: TGTGCCAGCAGTGGGCGTAGCGGGAGATATGAGCAGTACTTC.

V is TRBV4-3 and J is TRBJ1-3; the D gene is possibly TRBD1 (5 bases). The CDR3 extends over 14 amino acids. Per germline, CDR1 LGHNA and CDR2 YSLEER. Trimming pared 6 bases from V and 0 bases from J, leaving 9 bases between. The DNA of the CDR3 is TGCGCCAGCAGACCGGGGGTCTCTGGAAACACCATATATTTT. As protein: CASRPGVSGNTIYF.

The V call is TRBV5-6, the J call TRBJ1-3; D is uncertain. CDR1 is SGHDT and CDR2 is YYEEEE in the germline V gene. The CDR3 loop spans 12 amino acids. V was cut by 2 bases and J by 3 bases, with 3 bases left in between. CDR3 sequence: CASSFRGNTIYF. The CDR3 DNA reads as TGTGCCAGCAGCTTCCGTGGAAACACCATATATTTT.

The genes are TRBV7-8 and TRBJ2-3; 9 positions agree with TRBD2. The CDR3 sequence is 16 residues long. Germline loops: CDR1 SGHVS, CDR2 FQNEAQ. With V trimmed by 5 bases and J by 6 bases, 12 bases remained unmatched. Here the CDR3 reads CASSPLNAGGPDTQYF. In nucleotides, the CDR3 is TGTGCCAGCAGCCCTCTCAATGCGGGAGGGCCGGATACGCAGTATTTT. Full variable domain (remainder filled in from reference TRBV7-8 and TRBJ2-3): GAGVSQSPRYKVAKRGQDVALRCDPISGHVSLFWYQQALGQGPEFLTYFQNEAQLDKSGLPSDRFFAERPEGSVSTLKIQRTQQEDSAVYLCASSPLNAGGPDTQYFGPGTRLTVL.

The chain combines TRBV5-1 with TRBJ2-1; no clear D. The CDR3 contains 13 residues. V was pared by 1 base and J by 10 bases, with 12 bases between. The germline gives CDR1 SGHRS, CDR2 YFSETQ. The CDR3, as DNA: TGCGCCAGCAGCTTGATTGGCGGTTACGAGCAGTTCTTC. It specifies CASSLIGGYEQFF.

The rearrangement joins TRBV5-8 to TRBJ1-5, with 8 bases that match TRBD1. CDR3 length: 17 residues. After removal of 4 bases from V and 7 bases from J, the junction contained 16 bases not matched to a gene. CDR1 is SGHTS, CDR2 YDEGEE, per germline. The CDR3 region has the DNA TGTGCCAGCAGCCAAGCCAAAGACACAGGGGGGGAGCAGCCCCAGCATTTT. The encoded protein is CASSQAKDTGGEQPQHF. The full variable domain, completed using reference TRBV5-8 and TRBJ1-5, is EAGVTQSPTHLIKTRGQQATLRCSPISGHTSVYWYQQALGLGLQFLLWYDEGEERNRGNFPPRFSGRQFPNYSSELNVNALELEDSALYLCASSQAKDTGGEQPQHFGDGTRLSIL.

This clone turned up a few times. V is TRBV13 and J is TRBJ2-7, with a possible D match to TRBD2 (5 bases). This CDR3 spans 12 amino acids. The V gene's germline CDR1 is PRHDT and CDR2 FYEKMQ (reference sequence). V was pared by 3 bases and J by 7 bases, with 10 bases between. The CDR3 DNA follows: TGTGCCAGCAGCTTGAGGGTTAATGAGCAGTACTTC. Its translation: CASSLRVNEQYF. The full variable domain, rest sourced from reference TRBV13 and TRBJ2-7, is AAGVIQSPRHLIKEKRETATLKCYPIPRHDTVYWYQQGPGQDPQFLISFYEKMQSDKGSIPDRFSAQQFSDYHSELNMSSLELGDSALYFCASSLRVNEQYFGPGTRLTVT.

This sequence joins TRBV2 and TRBJ2-3; the D gene is possibly TRBD2 (6 bases). Germline loops: CDR1 SNHLY, CDR2 FYNNEI. With 11 bases removed from V and 3 bases from J, the gap between germline ends came to 18 bases. The CDR3 runs to 14 residues. The CDR3: CAGGLIAETDTQYF. The DNA for the CDR3 is TGTGCCGGTGGGTTGATAGCGGAAACAGATACGCAGTATTTT.

This clone appeared a few times. The chain carries TRBV6-5 and TRBJ1-1; no definite D call. Trimming took off 6 bases at V and 11 bases at J, with 16 bases between the two ends. The CDR3 has 12 amino acids. The V gene's germline CDR1 is MNHEY and CDR2 SVGAGI. CDR3 coding DNA: TGTGCCAGCAGCGACTACATGGGTGATGCTTTCTTT. Its translation: CASSDYMGDAFF.

V is TRBV29-1 and J is TRBJ2-1; 7 bases line up with TRBD2. There are 15 residues in the CDR3. The V gene's germline CDR1 is SQVTM and CDR2 ANQGSEA. With 4 bases clipped from V and 5 bases from J, the junction kept 11 bases outside the gene matches. CDR3 sequence (DNA): TGCAGCGTTGGCCCCGGCGGGGGACTTCACAATGAGCAGTTCTTC. This gives the protein CSVGPGGGLHNEQFF.

Concerning this clone itself: At one boundary the junction diverges from the germline segment, which might be a read error. The chain employs TRBV7-7 and TRBJ2-2; D gene unclear. CDR3 size: 13 residues. Germline CDR1 SSHAT, CDR2 FNYEAQ (reference sequence). DNA of the CDR3: TGTGCTAGCAGCTTAGTCCCCAAAGGGGAGCTGTTTTTT. Translation: CASSLVPKGELFF.

The sample holds a few counts of this clone. The CDR3 loop is CASTTDRAKNIQYF. The CDR3 DNA sequence: TGTGCCAGCACCACGGACAGGGCGAAAAACATTCAGTACTTC. V gene TRBV6-6 combines with J gene TRBJ2-4; 8 bases align to TRBD1. The CDR3 is 14 amino acids. J gave up 4 bases and V 7 bases, and 6 bases lay outside the gene matches. Germline CDR1 MNHNY, CDR2 SVGAGI (reference sequence).

The chain is built from TRBV30 and TRBJ1-2; D not certain. CDR1 GTSNPN and CDR2 SVGIG come from the germline V gene (reference sequence). V lost 2 bases, J lost 6 bases, and 10 bases lay in between. This CDR3 contains 12 residues. The CDR3 DNA reads as TGTGCCTGGAGTCAGGAAGAGAATGGCTACACCTTC. Encoded protein: CAWSQEENGYTF.

The V call is TRBV28, the J call TRBJ1-5; D remains unclear. This CDR3 contains 16 residues. Deletions cut 8 bases from V and 3 bases from J, with 20 bases between. Germline-derived CDR1 and CDR2 are MDHEN and SYDVKM. CDR3 DNA sequence: TGTGCCAGCTCCCAAGGAGGGCTGGGTGACAATCAGCCCCAGCATTTT. It yields the protein CASSQGGLGDNQPQHF.

This clone was counted once. The chain combines TRBV27 with TRBJ1-1; tentatively, D is TRBD1 (5 bases). Trimming cost V 6 bases and J 5 bases, with 10 bases left between them. Per the germline V gene, CDR1 is MNHEY and CDR2 is SMNVEV (reference sequence). The CDR3 is 12 amino acids. The CDR3 nucleotides are TGTGCCAGCAGCCCCGGGGGTACTGAAGCTTTCTTT. Its protein product is CASSPGGTEAFF.

The V gene is TRBV10-3, the J gene TRBJ2-5, with 9 bases matching TRBD1. CDR1 ENHRY and CDR2 SYGVKD come from the germline V gene. V was pared by 6 bases and J by 3 bases, with 5 bases of the junction left unmatched. CDR3 length: 14 amino acids. The CDR3 region is CAISRTGAKETQYF. The CDR3 region has the DNA TGTGCCATCAGCAGGACAGGGGCTAAAGAGACCCAGTACTTC.

This chain connects TRBV10-3 to TRBJ2-1; 7 bases agree with TRBD2. V lost 8 bases and J lost 4; bases outside the gene matches: 17. Per germline, CDR1 ENHRY and CDR2 SYGVKD. The length of the CDR3 is 17 residues. CDR3 protein: CAIHEGSGDPGYNEQFF. CDR3 nucleotide sequence: TGTGCCATCCATGAGGGGAGCGGGGACCCGGGTTACAATGAGCAGTTCTTC.